This record concerns one T cell receptor (beta chain) sequence. Its antigen remains unknown. Germline V gene data show CDR1 as LNHDA and CDR2 as SQIVND (reference sequence). V was trimmed by 1 base and J by 0 bases, leaving 9 bases between them. This CDR3 has 15 residues. This entry is derived from a study of CD8 T cells in Susac syndrome. Whole-study findings and limits: An acknowledgment was made by the study that its TCR sequencing and HLA analysis involved relatively few individuals.

Peripheral blood CD8+ and CD4+ T cells were profiled by TCR beta sequencing. In contrast to the negatively isolated CD8+ and CD4+ T cells, TEMRA cells were FACS-enriched. A quantity of roughly 0.5 to 1 ug RNA underwent reverse transcription using random hexamers. It was immunoSEQ multiplex PCR that amplified TCR beta CDR3 across 54 Vbeta and 13 Jbeta. TCRdb reprocessed the immunoSEQ multiplex PCR reads via MiXCR and lists one record per CDR3 protein. The sample records some 150,000 distinct CDR3 sequences, approximately 93% being singletons. Specimen: CD4+ T cells from PBMCs. The sequence derives from a human donor in good health. The J gene is TRBJ2-5, the V gene TRBV19; the D is unclear. The CDR3 region is CASSIGWTYQETQYF. DNA for the CDR3: TGTGCCAGTAGTATAGGTTGGACGTACCAAGAGACCCAGTACTTC.